Sequencing of this T cell receptor (beta chain) was carried out in a study of OX40 agonist ivuxolimab in advanced cancers. Study overall: Patients undergoing dose escalation presented with hepatocellular carcinoma, melanoma, renal cell or head and neck cancer. General study points: Expanded peripheral T cells had an undetermined antigen specificity. CD4+ and CD8+ blood T cells expanded clonally by week 6 at 0.1 to 3.0 mg/kg. Individuals who were partial responders at 0.1-3.0 mg/kg had clonal expansion that ranked among the lowest.

Concerning this clone: The antigen remains unidentified.

CDR3 length equals 12 residues. V was pared by 5 bases and J by 1 base, with 7 bases between. Per the germline V gene, CDR1 is GTSNPN and CDR2 is SVGIG (reference sequence). Repertoires were generated with immunoSEQ multiplex PCR, while TCRdb's copy carries only in-frame clones and drops some. The table lists about 83,000 clones, around 90% of them singletons. This chain links TRBV30 with TRBJ2-3, with D uncertain. The source was CD4+ or CD8+ T cells sorted from blood, collected in a trial of the OX40 agonist ivuxolimab. This TCR was recovered from an adult with an advanced solid tumor such as melanoma, head and neck, liver or kidney cancer. CDR3 amino acids: CAWGIGTDTQYF. CDR3 DNA: TGTGCCTGGGGAATTGGCACAGATACGCAGTATTTT.